A selection of T cell receptor beta chains follows, all from one sample in a study of prognosis after radiotherapy for stage I lung cancer. TCRdb recomputed calls from the multiplex PCR reads with MiXCR, one row per CDR3 protein. The sample lists about 31,000 distinct CDR3 sequences, about 32% seen once, with more than 30% in the top ten. The source material was PBMCs, sampled before or after stereotactic body radiation therapy (not recorded which). Receptor source: a donor aged 50 or older with non-small cell lung cancer. Both conserved end residues are part of each CDR3. The D gene is left open where the match is weak. Size values are once, few and many counts, or a class for expanded clones, and some rows have none.

j_call d_call v_call clone_size cdr3_nt cdr3_aa
TRBJ2-5 - TRBV7-8 - TGTGCCAGCAGCTTAGTGTGGGCGGTCCCGGGACAAGAGACCCAGTACTTC CASSLVWAVPGQETQYF
TRBJ2-3 - TRBV6-5 - TGTGCCAGCAGTTCCGGTTATACGCAGTATTTT CASSSGYTQYF
TRBJ1-4 - TRBV9 many TGTGCCAGCAGCCCTAGTGGGCAGGGCAGGGAAAAACTGTTTTTT CASSPSGQGREKLFF
TRBJ1-2 TRBD1 TRBV5-1 many TGCGCCAGCAGCTCGGGACAGAAATACTATGGCTACACCTTC CASSSGQKYYGYTF
TRBJ2-3 TRBD2 TRBV19 - TGTGCCAGTAGCCTTAGCGTGACTAGCACAGATACGCATTATTTT CASSLSVTSTDTHYF
TRBJ2-3 TRBD2 TRBV5-1 many TGCGCCAGCAGCTTGAAATTAGCGGGGGTCACAGATACGCAGTATTTT CASSLKLAGVTDTQYF
TRBJ2-3 - TRBV27 few TGTGCCAGCAGTTTTTATGGGGGAACAGATACGCAGTATTTT CASSFYGGTDTQYF
TRBJ2-7 - TRBV29-1 - TGCAGCGTTGACAGGGGACCCTACGAGCAGTACTTC CSVDRGPYEQYF
TRBJ1-4 - TRBV12-3/TRBV12-4 many TGTGCCAGCAGTTCGGGGTTTAATGAAAAACTGTTTTTT CASSSGFNEKLFF
TRBJ1-4 - TRBV30 many TGTGCCTGGAGTAAGCCGTGGGCAGGGGACGAAAAACTGTTTTTT CAWSKPWAGDEKLFF
TRBJ2-3 - TRBV11-3 - TGTGCCAGCAGCACCCGGGACAACGGGGGAGATACGCAGTATTTT CASSTRDNGGDTQYF
TRBJ1-4 - TRBV28 few TGTGCCAGCAGTTACAACAGGGCGGGTGAAAAACTGTTTTTT CASSYNRAGEKLFF
TRBJ1-5 - TRBV12-3/TRBV12-4 - TGTGCCAGCAGTTTTTTGTGGGGGGCAGGGCAGCCCCAGCATTTT CASSFLWGAGQPQHF
TRBJ2-7 TRBD2 TRBV10-3 many TGTGCCATCAGTGTTACTAGCGGGAGCTACGAGCAGTACTTC CAISVTSGSYEQYF
TRBJ2-6 TRBD1 TRBV3-1 many TGTGCCAGCAGCCACCTGAACAGGGGGTGGGGGGCCAACGTCCTGACTTTC CASSHLNRGWGANVLTF
TRBJ1-1 - TRBV12-3/TRBV12-4 many TGTGCCAGCAGTTTCTCCGGGGTGGCTTTCTTT CASSFSGVAFF
TRBJ2-1 - TRBV7-3 many TGTGCCAGCAGCCCAGGAGTCCCCTACAATGAGCAGTTCTTC CASSPGVPYNEQFF
TRBJ1-2 - TRBV29-1 many TGCAGCGTTGAAGCCCCCGCCTATGGCTACACCTTC CSVEAPAYGYTF
TRBJ2-1 - TRBV10-3 many TGTGCCATCAGTGCAGGGAATGAGCAGTTCTTC CAISAGNEQFF
TRBJ2-5 TRBD2 TRBV20-1 - TGCAGTGCTAGTAGTGGACTAGGGTGCCAAGAGACCCAGTACTTC CSASSGLGCQETQYF
TRBJ2-7 - TRBV6-1 medium-sized TGTGCCAGCAGTGAAGCGCGTCTAGTGCTTCAGCAGTACTTC CASSEARLVLQQYF
TRBJ2-5 - TRBV6-1 many TGTGCCAGCAGTGCTACAGGGACATTTGGTTTCCAAGAGACCCAGTACTTC CASSATGTFGFQETQYF
TRBJ2-1 TRBD1 TRBV6-1 - TGTGCCAGCAGTCCACGGACAGGGGGTAGGGCTTGGAACAATGAGCAGTTCTTC CASSPRTGGRAWNNEQFF
TRBJ1-5 - TRBV12-3/TRBV12-4 many TGTGCCAGCAGTTTAGGTTCCCCCGCTCAGCCCCAGCATTTT CASSLGSPAQPQHF
TRBJ1-2 - TRBV18 many TGTGCCAGCTCACCTATATACCAAGAAAACTATGGCTACACCTTC CASSPIYQENYGYTF
TRBJ1-2 - TRBV2 - TGTGCCAGCAGTACTGGGGGGCTCGGCTATGGCTACACCTTC CASSTGGLGYGYTF
TRBJ1-1 - TRBV3-1 many TGTGCCAGCAGCCAAGTGACAGAGAACACTGAAGCTTTCTTT CASSQVTENTEAFF
TRBJ2-1 - TRBV7-9 many TGTGCCAGCAGCATCGACAGTGGGGGGTATTTCTTC CASSIDSGGYFF
TRBJ2-5 TRBD2 TRBV4-1 many TGCGCCAGCAGCCAGGGTGTGACTAGCTTACAGACCCAGTACTTC CASSQGVTSLQTQYF
TRBJ2-1 - TRBV19 many TGTGCCAGTAGTATAGATTGGTACAATGAGCAGTTCTTC CASSIDWYNEQFF
TRBJ2-3 TRBD2 TRBV29-1 many TGCAGCGTTGTGTGGGTCGGGACTAGCGGGACCTCAGATACGCAGTATTTT CSVVWVGTSGTSDTQYF
TRBJ2-7 - TRBV2 many TGTGCCAGCAGACGCGACAGGAAGAGTAACGAGCAGTACTTC CASRRDRKSNEQYF
TRBJ1-2 TRBD1 TRBV12-3/TRBV12-4 - TGTGCCAGCAGTTTATTAGGGACAGGGGGCGCGAAAGTTGGCTACACCTTC CASSLLGTGGAKVGYTF
TRBJ2-3 - TRBV7-7 many TGTGCTAGCAGCTACCTGCCGGGGGCAGATACGCAGTATTTT CASSYLPGADTQYF
TRBJ2-2 TRBD1 TRBV15 - TGTGCCACCAGCTCGCCCGGGACAGCGAACACCGGGGAGCTGTTTTTT CATSSPGTANTGELFF
TRBJ2-7 - TRBV5-1 - TGCGCCAGCAGCTTGTTTTCTTCCTACGAGCAGTACTTC CASSLFSSYEQYF
TRBJ2-5 - TRBV12-3/TRBV12-4 - TGTGCCAGCAGTGGATCGCAAGAGACCCAGTACTTC CASSGSQETQYF
TRBJ1-1 TRBD1 TRBV20-1 many TGCAGTGCTCCAAGACAGGGGAACACTGAAGCTTTCTTT CSAPRQGNTEAFF
TRBJ2-5 TRBD1 TRBV27 - TGTGCCAGCAGTTGGACAGGGAGCCCTTGGGAGACCCATTACTTC CASSWTGSPWETHYF
TRBJ2-1 - TRBV6-2/TRBV6-3 - TGTGCCAGCAGCCTTCTCAGCGCCAAGTTCTTC CASSLLSAKFF
TRBJ1-2 TRBD1 TRBV2 many TGTGCCAGCAGTGGGACAGGGGGCTTTGGCTACACCTTC CASSGTGGFGYTF
TRBJ2-1 TRBD1 TRBV29-1 many TGCAGCGTTGAAGACGGGACAGGGGCCCACAAGGAGCAGTTCTTC CSVEDGTGAHKEQFF
TRBJ1-4 - TRBV5-1 many TGCGCCAGCAGCTTGGGACAGGCAACCGGGGAAAAACTGTTTTTT CASSLGQATGEKLFF
TRBJ2-1 TRBD1 TRBV6-2/TRBV6-3 once TGTGCCAGCCAAGCCGGGACAGGGGGCTACAATGAGCAGTTCTTC CASQAGTGGYNEQFF
TRBJ2-5 - TRBV9 many TGTGCCAGCAGCGTAGCCTTACTAGGGAAAGGAGAGACCCAGTACTTC CASSVALLGKGETQYF
TRBJ2-1 TRBD2 TRBV19 - TGTGCCAGTAAATGGGGGGCGACTAGCGGGGAAGGTGAGCAGTTCTTC CASKWGATSGEGEQFF
TRBJ2-6 - TRBV6-1 - TGTGCCAGCAGTGAAGTCTCTGGGGCCAACGTCCTGACTTTC CASSEVSGANVLTF
TRBJ2-5 TRBD1 TRBV27 many TGTGCCAGCAGCCCCCGGACAGGGGGAAGTGGAGAGACCCAGTACTTC CASSPRTGGSGETQYF
TRBJ1-5 - TRBV6-1 many TGTGCCAGCAGTATGCAGGAAAACCAGCCCCAGCATTTT CASSMQENQPQHF
TRBJ1-4 TRBD1 TRBV18 - TGTGCCAGCTCGACGGGACAGGGGAGGGAGAATGAAAAACTGTTTTTT CASSTGQGRENEKLFF
TRBJ2-2 TRBD2 TRBV7-6 many TGTGCCAGCAGCTTATATCCTAGCGGAAACACCGGGGAGCTGTTTTTT CASSLYPSGNTGELFF
TRBJ2-3 - TRBV19 many TGTGCCAGTCTTAAGACTGGTTATTTGGGCACAGATACGCAGTATTTT CASLKTGYLGTDTQYF
TRBJ2-7 TRBD2 TRBV6-1 many TGTGCCAGCAGCAGACTAGCGGTACTCTACGAGCAGTACTTC CASSRLAVLYEQYF
TRBJ2-5 - TRBV29-1 many TGCAGCGTTTACCGGGCAGACCTTGAGACCCAGTACTTC CSVYRADLETQYF
TRBJ2-1 - TRBV27 many TGTGCCAGCTCGTTCGTCGGGCAGGGCAATGAGCAGTTCTTC CASSFVGQGNEQFF
TRBJ2-4 TRBD1 TRBV12-3/TRBV12-4 - TGTGCCAGCAGAAGACAGGGGGTAAACATTCAGTACTTC CASRRQGVNIQYF
TRBJ1-5 TRBD1 TRBV19 many TGTGCCAGTAGTTTGCCGGGGGGCAGGGGGCAGCCCCAGCATTTT CASSLPGGRGQPQHF
TRBJ2-1 TRBD2 TRBV19 many TGTGCCAGTAGTATATTAGGACTAGTCAGTGAGCAGTTCTTC CASSILGLVSEQFF
TRBJ2-1 TRBD1 TRBV5-1 many TGCGCCAGCAGCTTGCACCCGGGACAGGGGGGAAGGGATGAGCAGTTCTTC CASSLHPGQGGRDEQFF
TRBJ2-3 - TRBV18 - TGTGCCAGCTCACCACGATACACAGATACGCAGTATTTT CASSPRYTDTQYF